This is a list of T cell receptor beta chains from one sample in a study of Ad26.COV2.S vaccination and SARS-CoV-2 variants. Method: immunoSEQ multiplex PCR; TCRdb's copy keeps in-frame clones and lacks some. The repertoire includes 350,000 to 450,000 clones, about nine tenths of them detected once, and about 3.4% sits in the top ten. This specimen consisted of peripheral blood, obtained in a trial of Ad26.COV2.S vaccine versus placebo. The receptor set was obtained from a person between 18 and 65 years old who received the Ad26.COV2.S COVID-19 vaccine or a placebo. The CDR3 runs from the conserved cysteine through the conserved F or W. A D gene is named only where the DNA matches it firmly. Only part of the rows carry a size: once, few, many, or a class if the clone is expanded.

len	j_gene	d_gene	v_gene	abundance	CDR3aa	CDR3nt
14	TRBJ1-1	TRBD1	TRBV5-6	few	CASRPGQGSTEAFF	TGTGCCAGCAGGCCGGGACAGGGAAGTACTGAAGCTTTCTTT
15	TRBJ1-1	NA	TRBV5-1	NA	CASSLIGREGTEAFF	TGCGCCAGCAGCCTGATCGGCAGGGAAGGAACTGAAGCTTTCTTT
16	TRBJ1-4	NA	TRBV6-2/TRBV6-3	NA	CASSQRPVATNEKLFF	TGTGCCAGCAGTCAGAGACCGGTTGCAACTAATGAAAAACTGTTTTTT
12	TRBJ1-5	NA	TRBV30	few	CAWSDRNQPQHF	TGTGCCTGGAGTGACAGGAATCAGCCCCAGCATTTT
14	TRBJ2-1	NA	TRBV11-3	NA	CASSATTEDNEQFF	TGTGCCAGCAGCGCCACAACGGAAGACAATGAGCAGTTCTTC
13	TRBJ1-5	NA	TRBV6-4	NA	CASSPEGGQPQHF	TGTGCCAGCAGTCCCGAAGGGGGACAGCCCCAGCATTTT
16	TRBJ2-7	TRBD2	TRBV13	NA	CASSLVFGGGAYEQYF	TGTGCCAGCAGCTTAGTTTTCGGCGGGGGGGCTTACGAGCAGTACTTC
16	TRBJ2-5	NA	TRBV21-1	NA	CASSKALLQVQETQYF	TGTGCCAGCAGCAAAGCGCTTTTACAAGTACAAGAGACCCAGTACTTC
15	TRBJ2-7	NA	TRBV2	NA	CASKPGAGPSYEQYF	TGTGCCAGCAAACCCGGGGCCGGCCCTTCCTACGAGCAGTACTTC
17	TRBJ1-2	TRBD1	TRBV18	NA	CASSPPKTGGAGYGYTF	TGTGCCAGCTCACCCCCAAAGACAGGGGGCGCCGGCTATGGCTACACCTTC
15	TRBJ1-2	TRBD1	TRBV27	NA	CASSSLAGGWDGYTF	TGTGCCAGCAGTTCCCTAGCAGGGGGCTGGGATGGCTACACCTTC
16	TRBJ1-1	NA	TRBV29-1	NA	CSVLGAPGHPNTEAFF	TGCAGCGTCCTAGGTGCACCGGGACATCCGAACACTGAAGCTTTCTTT
14	TRBJ1-1	NA	TRBV4-1	few	CASSQDWGANEAFF	TGCGCCAGCAGCCAAGACTGGGGAGCGAATGAAGCTTTCTTT
12	TRBJ2-5	NA	TRBV3-1/TRBV3-2	NA	CASSQTQETQYF	TGTGCCAGCAGCCAGACCCAAGAGACCCAGTACTTC
15	TRBJ2-3	NA	TRBV7-9	few	CASSLGGRHTDTQYF	TGTGCCAGCAGCTTGGGGGGGCGTCACACAGATACGCAGTATTTT
11	TRBJ1-2	NA	TRBV20-1	NA	CSASTGASYTF	TGCAGTGCTAGTACAGGAGCTAGCTACACCTTC
13	TRBJ2-3	NA	TRBV12-3/TRBV12-4	NA	CASSRDFTDTQYF	TGTGCCAGCAGTCGGGACTTCACAGATACGCAGTATTTT
11	TRBJ1-2	NA	TRBV6-4	NA	CASSGGEGYTF	TGTGCCAGCAGTGGGGGTGAGGGCTACACCTTC
13	TRBJ2-1	TRBD1	TRBV7-6	NA	CASSLLPDREQFF	TGTGCCAGCAGCTTACTCCCCGACAGGGAACAGTTCTTC
12	TRBJ2-7	NA	TRBV6-5	NA	CATTTGAYEQYF	TGTGCCACAACGACAGGAGCCTACGAGCAGTACTTC
15	TRBJ2-3	NA	TRBV5-1	NA	CASSLQGNGADTQYF	TGCGCCAGCAGCTTACAGGGAAACGGCGCAGATACGCAGTATTTT
14	TRBJ2-2	TRBD1	TRBV7-9	NA	CASSFLTGAGELFF	TGTGCCAGCAGCTTCCTCACAGGGGCCGGGGAGCTGTTTTTT
14	TRBJ1-6	NA	TRBV4-2	NA	CASSQSLLNSPLHF	TGTGCCAGCAGCCAGTCGCTGCTTAATTCACCCCTCCACTTT
12	TRBJ1-1	NA	TRBV12-3/TRBV12-4	NA	CASTNRVTEAFF	TGTGCCAGCACTAACAGGGTAACTGAAGCTTTCTTT
16	TRBJ2-7	NA	TRBV11-2	NA	CASSLNGPGRSHEQYF	TGTGCCAGCAGCTTAAATGGCCCGGGCCGCAGCCACGAGCAGTACTTC
14	TRBJ2-1	NA	TRBV5-1	few	CASSESVNYNEQFF	TGCGCCAGCAGCGAAAGCGTGAACTACAATGAGCAGTTCTTC
14	TRBJ1-1	NA	TRBV30	NA	CAWKKTLIRTEAFF	TGTGCCTGGAAAAAGACCCTAATTCGCACTGAAGCTTTCTTT
16	TRBJ2-6	NA	TRBV7-3	NA	CASSLDGYSGANVLTF	TGTGCCAGCAGCTTAGACGGCTACTCTGGGGCCAACGTCCTGACTTTC